Included here is one TCR beta chain sequence, with context. For TCR beta, libraries came from iRepertoire HTBI primers and Arm-PCR of CDR3 regions. TCRdb passed the multiplex PCR reads through MiXCR, listing each CDR3 protein once. The sample contains 400,000 to 500,000 distinct CDR3 sequences, 22% of which appear only once. V lost 5 bases to trimming and J lost 9 bases, with 8 bases between them. The CDR3 is 11 residues long. The germline CDR1 and CDR2 sequences are SGHTA and FQGTGA. This sample is drawn from a study of regulatory T cells in long-lasting Graves disease. Study summary: The study counted Graves' disease as persistent given over 5 years of antithyroid drugs and positive TSH receptor antibodies.

Noted time point: persistent/refractory GD, antithyroid drugs over 5 years with positive TRAb. Scientists built the TCR library using RNA that was extracted from PBMCs. The receptor was isolated from a female donor with Graves disease. The sequencing here drew on peripheral blood mononuclear cells (PBMCs), taken when the disease was refractory, from a patient treated with antithyroid drugs. The chain couples TRBV7-3 to TRBJ2-1, with D possibly TRBD1 on 6 matching bases. For the CDR3, the DNA is TGTGCCAGCAGCCAGGGGTCTGAGCAGTTCTTC. This encodes CASSQGSEQFF.